This T cell receptor (beta chain) was sequenced for a study of T cells in localized non-small cell lung cancer. Findings and limits, study-wide: T cell clonality was highest in uninvolved adjacent lung, above tumor.

The protocol was immunoSEQ multiplex PCR, while the TCRdb copy is restricted to in-frame clones and leaves out a portion. The table lists 45,000 to 65,000 clones, roughly 90% of them singletons. CDR1 is MDHEN, CDR2 SYDVKM, per germline. With V trimmed by 8 bases and J by 6 bases, 10 bases remained unmatched. The CDR3 has 13 residues. About this clone: What it recognizes is unknown.

The receptor was derived from a man aged 35 to 69 with stage I squamous cell lung carcinoma. This sequence joins TRBV28 and TRBJ2-7, with 7 bases aligning to TRBD2. The source was peripheral blood, collected before any cancer treatment. The CDR3 loop is CASGYGPGGEQYF. The CDR3, as DNA: TGTGCCAGCGGCTACGGGCCGGGGGGCGAGCAGTACTTC.